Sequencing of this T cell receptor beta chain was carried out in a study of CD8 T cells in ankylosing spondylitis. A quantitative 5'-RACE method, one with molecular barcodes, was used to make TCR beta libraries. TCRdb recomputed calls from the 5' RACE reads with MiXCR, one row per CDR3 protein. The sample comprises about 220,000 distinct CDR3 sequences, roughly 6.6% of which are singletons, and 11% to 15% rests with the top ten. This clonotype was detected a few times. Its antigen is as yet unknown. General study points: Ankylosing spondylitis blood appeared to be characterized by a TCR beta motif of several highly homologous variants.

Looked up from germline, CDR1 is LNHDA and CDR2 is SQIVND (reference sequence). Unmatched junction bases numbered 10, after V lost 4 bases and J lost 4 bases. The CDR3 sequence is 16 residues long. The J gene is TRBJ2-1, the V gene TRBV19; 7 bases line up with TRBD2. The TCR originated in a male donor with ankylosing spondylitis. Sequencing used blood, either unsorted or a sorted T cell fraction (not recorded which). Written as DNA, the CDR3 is TGTGCCAGTAGTAGCGGGAGAGGCCAAAGTTACAATGAGCAGTTCTTC. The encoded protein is CASSSGRGQSYNEQFF.